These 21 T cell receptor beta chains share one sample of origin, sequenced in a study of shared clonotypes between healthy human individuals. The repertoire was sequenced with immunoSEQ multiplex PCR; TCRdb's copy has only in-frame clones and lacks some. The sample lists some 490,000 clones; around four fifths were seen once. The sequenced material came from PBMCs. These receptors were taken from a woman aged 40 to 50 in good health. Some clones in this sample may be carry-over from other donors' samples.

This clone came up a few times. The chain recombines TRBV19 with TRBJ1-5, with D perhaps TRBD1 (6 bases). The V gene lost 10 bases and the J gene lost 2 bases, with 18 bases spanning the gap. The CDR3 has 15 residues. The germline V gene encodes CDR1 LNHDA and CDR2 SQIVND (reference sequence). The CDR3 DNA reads TGTGCCACCACTCTTGGGGCAGGGGGCAATCAGCCCCAGCATTTT. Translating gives CATTLGAGGNQPQHF.

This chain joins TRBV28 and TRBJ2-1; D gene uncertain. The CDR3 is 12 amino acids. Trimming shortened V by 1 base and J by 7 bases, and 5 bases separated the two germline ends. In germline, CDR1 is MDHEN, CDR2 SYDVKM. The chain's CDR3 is CASSLSTNEQFF. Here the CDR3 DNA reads TGTGCCAGCAGTTTATCGACGAATGAGCAGTTCTTC.

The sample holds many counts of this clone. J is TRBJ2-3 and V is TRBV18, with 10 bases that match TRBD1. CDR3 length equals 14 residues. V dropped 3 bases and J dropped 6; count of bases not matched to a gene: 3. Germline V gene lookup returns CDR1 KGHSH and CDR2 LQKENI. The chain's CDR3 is CASSPGTGVDTQYF. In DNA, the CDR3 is TGTGCCAGCTCACCTGGGACAGGGGTGGATACGCAGTATTTT. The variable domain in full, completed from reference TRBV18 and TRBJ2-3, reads NAGVMQNPRHLVRRRGQEARLRCSPMKGHSHVYWYRQLPEEGLKFMVYLQKENIIDESGMPKERFSAEFPKEGPSILRIQQVVRGDSAAYFCASSPGTGVDTQYFGPGTRLTVL.

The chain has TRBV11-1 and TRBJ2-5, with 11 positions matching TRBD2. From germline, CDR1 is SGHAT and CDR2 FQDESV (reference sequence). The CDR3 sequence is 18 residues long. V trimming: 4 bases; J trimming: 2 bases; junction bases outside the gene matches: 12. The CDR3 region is CASSSHRKTSGMQETQYF. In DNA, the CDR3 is TGTGCCAGCAGCTCCCACCGTAAGACTAGCGGGATGCAAGAGACCCAGTACTTC. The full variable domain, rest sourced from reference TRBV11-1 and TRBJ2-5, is EAEVAQSPRYKITEKSQAVAFWCDPISGHATLYWYRQILGQGPELLVQFQDESVVDDSQLPKDRFSAERLKGVDSTLKIQPAELGDSAMYLCASSSHRKTSGMQETQYFGPGTRLLVL.

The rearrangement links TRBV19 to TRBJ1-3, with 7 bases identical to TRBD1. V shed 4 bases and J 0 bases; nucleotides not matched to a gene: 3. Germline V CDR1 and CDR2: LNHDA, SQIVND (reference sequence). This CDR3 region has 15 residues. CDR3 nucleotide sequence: TGTGCCAGTAGTACCAGACAGGGCTCTGGAAACACCATATATTTT. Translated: CASSTRQGSGNTIYF.

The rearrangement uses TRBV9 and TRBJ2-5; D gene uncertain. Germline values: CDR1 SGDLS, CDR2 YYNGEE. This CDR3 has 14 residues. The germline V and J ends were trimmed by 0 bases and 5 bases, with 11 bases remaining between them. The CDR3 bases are TGTGCCAGCAGCGTAGGGCAGTCGGTGGAGACCCAGTACTTC. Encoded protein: CASSVGQSVETQYF.

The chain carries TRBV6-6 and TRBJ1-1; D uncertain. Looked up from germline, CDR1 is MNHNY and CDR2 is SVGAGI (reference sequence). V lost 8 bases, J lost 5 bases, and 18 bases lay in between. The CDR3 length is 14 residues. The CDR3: CASQAPLGATEAFF. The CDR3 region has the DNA TGTGCCAGCCAAGCCCCGCTGGGAGCGACTGAAGCTTTCTTT.

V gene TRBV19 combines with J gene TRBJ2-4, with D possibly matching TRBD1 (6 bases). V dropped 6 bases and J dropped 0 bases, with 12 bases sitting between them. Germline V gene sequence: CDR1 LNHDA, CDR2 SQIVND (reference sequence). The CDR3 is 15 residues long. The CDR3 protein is CASRSDRLAKNIQYF. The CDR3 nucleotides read TGTGCCAGTAGATCGGACAGACTAGCCAAAAACATTCAGTACTTC.

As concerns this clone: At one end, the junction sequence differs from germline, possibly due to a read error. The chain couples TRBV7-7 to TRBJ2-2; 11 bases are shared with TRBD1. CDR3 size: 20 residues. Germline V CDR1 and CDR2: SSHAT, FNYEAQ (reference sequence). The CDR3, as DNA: TGTGCTAGCAGCTTAGGGGTGGGGGACAGGGGGTCGTCGAACACCGGGGAGCTGTTTTTT. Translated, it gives CASSLGVGDRGSSNTGELFF.

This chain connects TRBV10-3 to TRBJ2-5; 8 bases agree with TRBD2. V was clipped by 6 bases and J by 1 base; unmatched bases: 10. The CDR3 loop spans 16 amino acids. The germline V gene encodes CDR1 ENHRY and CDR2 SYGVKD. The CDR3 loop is CAIRREASGFQETQYF. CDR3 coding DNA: TGTGCCATCAGAAGGGAAGCTAGCGGGTTCCAAGAGACCCAGTACTTC.

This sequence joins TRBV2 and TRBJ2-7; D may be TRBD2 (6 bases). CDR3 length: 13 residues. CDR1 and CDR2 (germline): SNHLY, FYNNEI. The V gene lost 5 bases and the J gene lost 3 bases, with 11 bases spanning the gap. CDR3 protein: CASSRLEVYEQYF. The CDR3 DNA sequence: TGTGCCAGCAGTCGACTAGAAGTCTACGAGCAGTACTTC.

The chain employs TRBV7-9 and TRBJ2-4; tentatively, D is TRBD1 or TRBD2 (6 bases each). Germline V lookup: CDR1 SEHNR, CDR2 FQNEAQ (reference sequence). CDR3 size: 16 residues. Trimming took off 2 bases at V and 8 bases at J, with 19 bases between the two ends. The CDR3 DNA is TGTGCCAGCAGCTTATGGGGGCGGCGGGAAGGAGACATTCAGTACTTC. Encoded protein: CASSLWGRREGDIQYF.

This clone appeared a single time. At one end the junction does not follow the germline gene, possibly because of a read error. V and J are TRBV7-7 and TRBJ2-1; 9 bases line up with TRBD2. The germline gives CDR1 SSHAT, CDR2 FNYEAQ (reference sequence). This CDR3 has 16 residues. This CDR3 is CASSLGVAGAAGEQFF. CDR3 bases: TGTGCTAGCAGCTTAGGGGTAGCGGGAGCGGCTGGTGAGCAGTTCTTC.

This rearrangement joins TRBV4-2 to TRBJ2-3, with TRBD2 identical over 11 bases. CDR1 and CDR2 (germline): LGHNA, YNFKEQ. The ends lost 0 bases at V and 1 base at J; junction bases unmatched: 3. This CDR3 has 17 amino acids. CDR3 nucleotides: TGTGCCAGCAGCCAAGAGGGACTAGCGGTGGGCACAGATACGCAGTATTTT. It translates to CASSQEGLAVGTDTQYF.

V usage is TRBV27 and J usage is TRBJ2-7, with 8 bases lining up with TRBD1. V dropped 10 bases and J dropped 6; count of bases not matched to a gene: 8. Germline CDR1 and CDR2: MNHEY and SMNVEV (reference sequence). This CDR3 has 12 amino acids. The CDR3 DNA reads TGTGCCACCTCGGACAGGGTGGGCGAGCAGTACTTC. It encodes CATSDRVGEQYF.

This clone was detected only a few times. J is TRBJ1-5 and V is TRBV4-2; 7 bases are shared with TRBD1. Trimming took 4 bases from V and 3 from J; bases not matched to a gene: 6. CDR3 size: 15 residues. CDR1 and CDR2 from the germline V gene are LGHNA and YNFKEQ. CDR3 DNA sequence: TGTGCCAGCAGCCGAGGGGGCGAAGTCAATCAGCCCCAGCATTTT. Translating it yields CASSRGGEVNQPQHF.

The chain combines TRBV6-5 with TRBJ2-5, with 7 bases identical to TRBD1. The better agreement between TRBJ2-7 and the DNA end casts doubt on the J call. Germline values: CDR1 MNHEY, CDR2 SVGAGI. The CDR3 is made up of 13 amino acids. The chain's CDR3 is CASSYSQGSEQYF. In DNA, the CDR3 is TGTGCCAGCAGTTACTCACAGGGGAGCGAGCAGTACTTC.

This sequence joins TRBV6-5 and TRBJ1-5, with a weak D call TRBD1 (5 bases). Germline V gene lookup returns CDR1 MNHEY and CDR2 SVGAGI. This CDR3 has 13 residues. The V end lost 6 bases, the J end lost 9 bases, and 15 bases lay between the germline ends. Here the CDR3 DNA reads TGTGCCAGCAGCGGGGACCCTAGCAGGCCCCAGCATTTT. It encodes CASSGDPSRPQHF.

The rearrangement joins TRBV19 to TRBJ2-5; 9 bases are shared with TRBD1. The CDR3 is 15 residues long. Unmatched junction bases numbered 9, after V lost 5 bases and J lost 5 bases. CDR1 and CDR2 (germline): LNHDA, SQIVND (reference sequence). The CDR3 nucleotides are TGTGCCAGTAGTCCCGAACACAGGGGGCGCGAGACCCAGTACTTC. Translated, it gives CASSPEHRGRETQYF.

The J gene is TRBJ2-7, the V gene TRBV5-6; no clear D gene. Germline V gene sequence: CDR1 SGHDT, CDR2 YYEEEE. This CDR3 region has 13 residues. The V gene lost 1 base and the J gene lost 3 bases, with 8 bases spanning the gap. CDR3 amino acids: CASSLNSLYEQYF. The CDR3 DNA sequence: TGTGCCAGCAGCTTGAACAGCCTCTACGAGCAGTACTTC.

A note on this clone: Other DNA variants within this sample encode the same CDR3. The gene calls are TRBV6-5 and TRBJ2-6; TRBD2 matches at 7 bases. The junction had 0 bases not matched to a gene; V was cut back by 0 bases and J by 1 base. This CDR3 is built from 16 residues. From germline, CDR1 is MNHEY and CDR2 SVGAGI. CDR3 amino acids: CASSYSGGSGANVLTF. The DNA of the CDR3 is TGTGCCAGCAGTTACTCCGGGGGGTCTGGGGCCAACGTCCTGACTTTC.